Each of the 6 T cell receptor beta chains below was sequenced from the same sample in a study of low-dose radiotherapy and immunotherapy resistance in tumors. Primers used for first-strand cDNA, a TRAV- and TRBV-specific set, covered both alpha and beta chains. Over 20 PCR cycles, TCRs were amplified from a constant-region primer and V-primer adapter. MiXCR, run by TCRdb on the reads, gives a single entry per CDR3 protein. In the table there are some 38,000 distinct CDR3 sequences, under 25% of which are singletons. As for time point: after trial treatment. Treatment here: LDRT plus nivolumab, ipilimumab, low-dose cyclophosphamide and aspirin (RACIN trial). Sequencing used PBMCs, obtained after low-dose radiotherapy plus immunotherapy. Source of these receptors: a female donor with ovarian cancer.

This clonotype was counted between two and nine times. This sequence joins TRBV20-1 and TRBJ2-1; TRBD1 or TRBD2 may be the D gene (6 bases each). This CDR3 is 14 amino acids long. V was pared by 6 bases and J by 4 bases, with 16 bases between. Germline V CDR1 and CDR2: DFQATT, SNEGSKA (reference sequence). CDR3 nucleotides: TGCAGTGCCTCGCAGCAGGGGAGGTACAATGAGCAGTTCTTC. It codes for CSASQQGRYNEQFF.

This clonotype has a handful of counts. The chain is built from TRBV5-6 and TRBJ2-5; D may match TRBD1 or TRBD2 (5 bases each). The ends were cut back, 4 bases at V and 5 bases at J, with 12 bases in the middle. This CDR3 is built from 13 residues. Germline V gene lookup returns CDR1 SGHDT and CDR2 YYEEEE. CDR3: CASSTGPSETQYF. The DNA for the CDR3 is TGTGCCAGCAGCACGGGACCCTCTGAGACCCAGTACTTC.

The sample holds many counts of this clonotype. This sequence joins TRBV10-1 and TRBJ2-1; a possible D gene is TRBD2 (6 bases). The CDR3 length is 13 residues. The V end was cut by 2 bases, the J end by 10 bases, with 12 bases between. Germline CDR1 WNHNN, CDR2 SYGVQD (reference sequence). Written as DNA, the CDR3 is TGCGCCAGCAGTGAGAGGTTCGGGAGCGAGCAGTTCTTC. Translating gives CASSERFGSEQFF.

The rearrangement uses TRBV28 and TRBJ1-6; TRBD1 might be the D (5 bases). The CDR3 is 15 amino acids. From germline, CDR1 is MDHEN and CDR2 SYDVKM. Trimming took 7 bases from V and 6 from J, leaving 16 bases between them. CDR3 nucleotides: TGTGCCAGCACCGCAGCCAGGGCGGGTAATTCACCCCTCCACTTT. Translation: CASTAARAGNSPLHF.

This clonotype rates as medium-sized. Written as DNA, the CDR3 is TGTGCCAGCACGAGAACAGGGGCATCCTACGAGCAGTACTTC. Amino acids: CASTRTGASYEQYF. This chain uses TRBV28 with TRBJ2-7; TRBD1 aligns across 7 bases. The CDR3 extends over 14 amino acids. After removal of 7 bases from V and 1 base from J, the junction contained 7 bases not matched to a gene. The V gene's germline CDR1 is MDHEN and CDR2 SYDVKM.

This clonotype showed up many times. J is TRBJ2-1 and V is TRBV6-4, with 16 positions matching TRBD2. V was clipped by 8 bases and J by 8 bases; unmatched bases: 9. This CDR3 region has 16 residues. The germline V gene has CDR1 MRHNA and CDR2 SNTAGT. The CDR3 loop is CASRTGLAGGPYEQFF. The CDR3 coding sequence is TGTGCCAGCCGTACGGGACTAGCGGGAGGGCCCTATGAGCAGTTCTTC.